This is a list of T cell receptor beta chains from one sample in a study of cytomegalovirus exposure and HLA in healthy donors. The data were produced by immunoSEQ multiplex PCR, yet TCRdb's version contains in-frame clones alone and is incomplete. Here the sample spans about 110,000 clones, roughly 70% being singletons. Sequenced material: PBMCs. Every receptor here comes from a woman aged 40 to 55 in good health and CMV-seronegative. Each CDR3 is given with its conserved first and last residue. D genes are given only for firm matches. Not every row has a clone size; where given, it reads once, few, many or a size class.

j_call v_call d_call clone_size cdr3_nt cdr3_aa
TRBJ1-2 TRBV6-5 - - TGTGCCAGCAGCCCTCCCGCTGGCGGCTACACCTTC CASSPPAGGYTF
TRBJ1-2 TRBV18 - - TGTGCCAGCTCACCACCTCCAGGTTCTAACTATGGCTACACCTTC CASSPPPGSNYGYTF
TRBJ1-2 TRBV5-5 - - TGTGCCAGCAGCCGTTACTCCAGGGTCGACTATGGCTACACCTTC CASSRYSRVDYGYTF
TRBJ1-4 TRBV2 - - TGTGCCAGCACCCCAGGGGTCGGGGCCGGTAATGAAAAACTGTTTTTT CASTPGVGAGNEKLFF
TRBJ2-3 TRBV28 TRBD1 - TGTGCCAGCAGTCCAACCCGGGACAGGGGAGGGACAGATACGCAGTATTTT CASSPTRDRGGTDTQYF
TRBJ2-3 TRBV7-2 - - TGTGCCAGCAGCTCCTTATCTAGCACAGATACGCAGTATTTT CASSSLSSTDTQYF
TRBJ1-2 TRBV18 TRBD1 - TGTGCCAGCTCACCTAGACAGGGTGAAGGCTACACCTTC CASSPRQGEGYTF
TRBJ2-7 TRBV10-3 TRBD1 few TGTGCCATCATGAGTGCAGGGGGCTACGAGCAGTACTTC CAIMSAGGYEQYF
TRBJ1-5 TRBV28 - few TGTGCCAGCAGTTTAGGGGATACAGGGTTAGGTCAGCCCCAGCATTTT CASSLGDTGLGQPQHF
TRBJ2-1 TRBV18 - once TGTGCCAGCTCACGGGCGAACAATGAGCAGTTCTTC CASSRANNEQFF
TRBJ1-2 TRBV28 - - TGTGCCAGCAGTTTTCCGGAGAACTATGGCTACACCTTC CASSFPENYGYTF
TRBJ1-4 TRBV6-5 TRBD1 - TGTGCCAGCAGTTCATCGAGGACAGGGCTGAAAAGACTGTTTTTT CASSSSRTGLKRLFF
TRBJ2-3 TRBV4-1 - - TGCGCCAGCAGCCAACCCGGGGATACGCAGTATTTT CASSQPGDTQYF
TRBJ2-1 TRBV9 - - TGTGCCAGCAGCTCCAACCTCGACGGGAGCTCCTACAATGAGCAGTTCTTC CASSSNLDGSSYNEQFF
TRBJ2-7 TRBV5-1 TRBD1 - TGCGCCAGCAGCCGGGGGACAGGGACCTCCAACGAGCAGTACTTC CASSRGTGTSNEQYF
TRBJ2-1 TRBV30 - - TGTGCCTGGAGTCCCGGGAACGGGGATGAGCAGTTCTTC CAWSPGNGDEQFF
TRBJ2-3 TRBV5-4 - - TGTGCCAGCAGCCTGACAGGCACAGATACGCAGTATTTT CASSLTGTDTQYF
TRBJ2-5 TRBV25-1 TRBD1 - TGTGCCAGCAGGACAGGGGGCGCGGAGACCCAGTACTTC CASRTGGAETQYF
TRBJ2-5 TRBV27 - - TGTGCCAGCAGTTTGGACAGACAAGAGACCCAGTACTTC CASSLDRQETQYF
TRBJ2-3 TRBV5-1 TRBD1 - TGCGCCAGCAGCGTGGGACAGGGCCGCACAGATACGCAGTATTTT CASSVGQGRTDTQYF
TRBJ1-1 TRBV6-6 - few TGTGCCAGCAGTAAGACAGGGAACACTGAAGCTTTCTTT CASSKTGNTEAFF
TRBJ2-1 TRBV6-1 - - TGTGCCAGCAGGGGCCCCCAGGGGAATGAGCAGTTCTTC CASRGPQGNEQFF
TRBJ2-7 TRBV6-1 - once TGTGCCAGCAGTGTCGCCGGGACATCGACCTACGAGCAGTACTTC CASSVAGTSTYEQYF
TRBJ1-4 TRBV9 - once TGTGCCAGCAGCGGCCGGGACACACTAAGAGAAAAACTGTTTTTT CASSGRDTLREKLFF
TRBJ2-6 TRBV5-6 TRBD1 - TGTGCCAGCAGCTTAGACAGGGACCCTGGGGCCAACGTCCTGACTTTC CASSLDRDPGANVLTF
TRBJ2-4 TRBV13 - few TGTGCCAGCAGCTCCCCAAGCCCGTCGGGGAGAAACATTCAGTACTTC CASSSPSPSGRNIQYF
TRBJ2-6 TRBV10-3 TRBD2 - TGTGCCATCAGAAGTTCCTCGACTAGCGGGAAGAAGGTTGGGGCCAACGTCCTGACTTTC CAIRSSSTSGKKVGANVLTF
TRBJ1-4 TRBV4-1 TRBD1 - TGCGCCAGCAGCCAAGGACAGGGGAGCGAAAAACTGTTTTTT CASSQGQGSEKLFF
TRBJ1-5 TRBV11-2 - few TGTGCCAGCAGCTTGGACGGGGTGGCGGGGCAGCCCCAGCATTTT CASSLDGVAGQPQHF
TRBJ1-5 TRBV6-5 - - TGTGCCAGCAGACAGGACGCCTGGGCAAATCAGCCCCAGCATTTT CASRQDAWANQPQHF
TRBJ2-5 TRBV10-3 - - TGTGCCACGGACAGGGAGGGGATGGTAGAGACCCAGTACTTC CATDREGMVETQYF
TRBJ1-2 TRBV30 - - TGTGCCTGGAGAATTCTACAGGGTACAGGAGGCTACACCTTC CAWRILQGTGGYTF
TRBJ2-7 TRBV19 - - TGTGCCAGTAGTATACGATCGGGGGGCTCTATCTACGAGCAGTACTTC CASSIRSGGSIYEQYF
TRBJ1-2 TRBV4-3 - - TGCGCCAGCAGCCAAGGCGGTGCAGGCTACACCTTC CASSQGGAGYTF
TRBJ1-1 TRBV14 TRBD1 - TGTGCCAGCAGCCTTTACAGGGGGCAAACTGAAGCTTTCTTT CASSLYRGQTEAFF
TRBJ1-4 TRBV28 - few TGTGCCAGCTCGGACAGTGCAACTAATGAAAAACTGTTTTTT CASSDSATNEKLFF
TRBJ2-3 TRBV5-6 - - TGTGCCAGCAGCCGGACTGGCACAGATACGCAGTATTTT CASSRTGTDTQYF
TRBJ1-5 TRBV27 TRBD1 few TGTGCCAGCAGACGCCTTATGGGCAGGGGGAATCAGCCCCAGCATTTT CASRRLMGRGNQPQHF
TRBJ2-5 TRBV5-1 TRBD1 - TGCGCCAGCAGCTCCGGGACAGGGGGCGCGGGAGAGACCCAGTACTTC CASSSGTGGAGETQYF
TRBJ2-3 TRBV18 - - TGTGCCAGCTCACCACCTAGTCCGAGCCCAGATACGCAGTATTTT CASSPPSPSPDTQYF
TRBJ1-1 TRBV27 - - TGTGCCAGCAGTTTAATAGGGGGATGGGGTGACACTGAAGCTTTCTTT CASSLIGGWGDTEAFF
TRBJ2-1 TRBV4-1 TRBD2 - TGCGCCAGCAGCCCGATCGGACTAGCGGTGCTCAATGAGCAGTTCTTC CASSPIGLAVLNEQFF
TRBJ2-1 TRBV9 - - TGTGCCAGCAGCGCGACTCCTTACAATGAGCAGTTCTTC CASSATPYNEQFF
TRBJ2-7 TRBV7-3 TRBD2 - TGTGCCAGCAGCCAGAGCGGGAGTGGAACCTACGAGCAGTACTTC CASSQSGSGTYEQYF
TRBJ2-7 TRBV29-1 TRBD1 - TGCAGCGCCAAGGGACAGGGTCACGAGCAGTACTTC CSAKGQGHEQYF
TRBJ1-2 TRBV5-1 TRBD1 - TGCGCCAGCAGCTTGTCCACCGCTTTAGACAGGGCATATGGCTACACCTTC CASSLSTALDRAYGYTF
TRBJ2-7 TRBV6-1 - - TGTGCCAGCAGCCAGGGGGGAAGTAAAAACGAGCAGTACTTC CASSQGGSKNEQYF
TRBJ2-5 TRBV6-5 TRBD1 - TGTGCCAGCAGGTCTACAGGGGTAGAGACCCAGTACTTC CASRSTGVETQYF
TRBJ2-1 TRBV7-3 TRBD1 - TGTGCCAGCAGCGCGGGACAGGGAAGCTACAATGAGCAGTTCTTC CASSAGQGSYNEQFF
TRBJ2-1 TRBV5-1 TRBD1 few TGCGCCAGCAGCTCTTTGACAGGGGCGGAGCATGAGCAGTTCTTC CASSSLTGAEHEQFF
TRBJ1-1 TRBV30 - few TGTGCCTGGAGGACCAGGGGATACACTGAAGCTTTCTTT CAWRTRGYTEAFF
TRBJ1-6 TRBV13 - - TGTGCCAGCAGCCCCTCGTCTGTCTCCTATAATTCACCCCTCCACTTT CASSPSSVSYNSPLHF
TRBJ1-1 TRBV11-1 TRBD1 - TGTGCCAGCAGCTCTGGGACAGGTGGTGAAGCTTTCTTT CASSSGTGGEAFF
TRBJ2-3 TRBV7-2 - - TGTGCCAGCAGCCAAGCGGCCTTTCGAGGAGATACGCAGTATTTT CASSQAAFRGDTQYF
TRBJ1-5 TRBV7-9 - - TGTGCCAGCAGCCATGGCTCGGGAGCAATCGATCAGCCCCAGCATTTT CASSHGSGAIDQPQHF
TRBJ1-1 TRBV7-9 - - TGTGCCAGCAGCTTAGCTGATCGCCAGGGGACTGAAGCTTTCTTT CASSLADRQGTEAFF
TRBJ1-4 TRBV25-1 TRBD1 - TGTGCCAGCAGTGAGGACAGGGGGCTGTTTTTT CASSEDRGLFF
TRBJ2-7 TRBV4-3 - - TGCGCCAGCAGCCTTACGCTAGCGAGTTCGGGGGAGCAGTACTTC CASSLTLASSGEQYF
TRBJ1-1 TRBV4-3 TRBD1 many TGCGCCAGCAGCCAAGGTACAGGGGGTAACACTGAAGCTTTCTTT CASSQGTGGNTEAFF
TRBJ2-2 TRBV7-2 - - TGTGCCAGCAGCTTTAGGACTTACACCGGGGAGCTGTTTTTT CASSFRTYTGELFF